The present T cell receptor beta chain was sequenced within a study of CD8 T cells in Susac syndrome. There are 15 residues in the CDR3. J gave up 4 bases and V 6 bases, and 6 bases lay outside the gene matches. From germline, CDR1 is MDHEN and CDR2 SYDVKM. The authors reverse transcribed about 0.5 to 1 ug RNA with random hexamers. TCRdb re-called the immunoSEQ multiplex PCR reads with MiXCR, one entry per CDR3 protein. The sample carries about 300,000 distinct CDR3 sequences, roughly 90% recorded once. TCR beta sequencing was performed on blood CD8+ and CD4+ T cells. The origin of this receptor is a human donor with multiple sclerosis. Sequenced: CD8+ T cells from PBMCs. The genes are TRBV28 and TRBJ2-2; 9 bases fit TRBD1. The CDR3, as DNA: TGTGCCAGCAGCAGGGACAGGGCGAGCACCGGGGAGCTGTTTTTT. Translated: CASSRDRASTGELFF.